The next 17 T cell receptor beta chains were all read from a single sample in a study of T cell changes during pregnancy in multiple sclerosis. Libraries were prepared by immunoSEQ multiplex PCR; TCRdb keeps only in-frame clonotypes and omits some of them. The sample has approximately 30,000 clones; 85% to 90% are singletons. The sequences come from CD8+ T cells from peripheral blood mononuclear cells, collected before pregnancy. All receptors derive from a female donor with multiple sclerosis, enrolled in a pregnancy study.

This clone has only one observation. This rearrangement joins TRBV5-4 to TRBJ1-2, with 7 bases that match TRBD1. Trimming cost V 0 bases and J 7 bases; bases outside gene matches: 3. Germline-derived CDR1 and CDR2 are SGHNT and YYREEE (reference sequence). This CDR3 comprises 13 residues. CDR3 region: CASSLDRGFGYTF. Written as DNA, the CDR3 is TGTGCCAGCAGCTTGGACAGGGGATTTGGCTACACCTTC.

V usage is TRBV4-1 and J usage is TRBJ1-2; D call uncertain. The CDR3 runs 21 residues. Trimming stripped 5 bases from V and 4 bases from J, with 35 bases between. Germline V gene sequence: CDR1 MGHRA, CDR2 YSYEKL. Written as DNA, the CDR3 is TGCGCCAGCAGCGGATCGACGAGAGCAGCGCGACTGAACCGAAAGACCTATGGCTACACCTTC. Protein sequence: CASSGSTRAARLNRKTYGYTF.

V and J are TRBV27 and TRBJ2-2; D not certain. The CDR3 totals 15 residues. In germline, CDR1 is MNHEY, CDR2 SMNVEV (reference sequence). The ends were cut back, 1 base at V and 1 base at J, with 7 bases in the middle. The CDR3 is CASSLFAENTGELFF. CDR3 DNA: TGTGCCAGCAGTTTATTTGCAGAGAACACCGGGGAGCTGTTTTTT.

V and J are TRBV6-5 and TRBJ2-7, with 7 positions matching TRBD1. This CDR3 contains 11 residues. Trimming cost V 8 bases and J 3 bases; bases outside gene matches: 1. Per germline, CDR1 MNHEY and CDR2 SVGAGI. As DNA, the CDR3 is TGTGCCAGCGGGGACAGCTACGAGCAGTACTTC. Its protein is CASGDSYEQYF.

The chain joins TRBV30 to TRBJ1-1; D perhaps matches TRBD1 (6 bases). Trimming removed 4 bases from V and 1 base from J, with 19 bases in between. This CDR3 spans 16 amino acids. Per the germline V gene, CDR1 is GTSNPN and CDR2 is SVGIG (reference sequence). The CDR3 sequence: CAWTVPPGRGNTEAFF. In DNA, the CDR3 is TGTGCCTGGACGGTCCCCCCCGGCAGGGGGAACACTGAAGCTTTCTTT.

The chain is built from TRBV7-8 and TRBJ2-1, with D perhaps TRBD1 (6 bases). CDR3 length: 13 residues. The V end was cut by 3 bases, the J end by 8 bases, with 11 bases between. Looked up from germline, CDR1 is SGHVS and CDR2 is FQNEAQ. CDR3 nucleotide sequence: TGTGCCAGCAGCTTGGACAGTAGGGATGAGCAGTTCTTC. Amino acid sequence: CASSLDSRDEQFF.

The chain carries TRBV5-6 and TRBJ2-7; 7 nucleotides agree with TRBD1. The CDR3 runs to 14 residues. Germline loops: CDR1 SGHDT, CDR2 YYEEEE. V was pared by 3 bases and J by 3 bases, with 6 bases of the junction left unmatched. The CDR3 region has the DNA TGTGCCAGCAGCTGGATGGGACAGATCTACGAGCAGTACTTC. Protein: CASSWMGQIYEQYF.

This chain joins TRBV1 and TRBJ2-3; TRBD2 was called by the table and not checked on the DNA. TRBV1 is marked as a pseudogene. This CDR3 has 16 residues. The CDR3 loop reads CTSSHPTSTSTDTQYF. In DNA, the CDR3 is TGCACCAGCAGCCATCCGACTAGCACTAGCACAGATACGCAGTATTTT.

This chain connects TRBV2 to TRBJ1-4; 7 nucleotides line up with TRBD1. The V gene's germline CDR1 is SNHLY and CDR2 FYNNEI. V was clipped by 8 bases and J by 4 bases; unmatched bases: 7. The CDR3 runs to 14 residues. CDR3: CASYWDSNNEKLFF. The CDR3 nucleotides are TGTGCCAGCTATTGGGACAGCAATAATGAAAAACTGTTTTTT.

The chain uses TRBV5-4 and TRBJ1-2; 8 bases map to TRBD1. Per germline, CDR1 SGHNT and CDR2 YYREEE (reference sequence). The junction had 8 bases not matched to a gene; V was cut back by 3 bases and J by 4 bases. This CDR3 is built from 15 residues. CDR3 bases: TGTGCCAGCAGCTCCTTGACAGGGGAGTCCTATGGCTACACCTTC. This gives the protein CASSSLTGESYGYTF.

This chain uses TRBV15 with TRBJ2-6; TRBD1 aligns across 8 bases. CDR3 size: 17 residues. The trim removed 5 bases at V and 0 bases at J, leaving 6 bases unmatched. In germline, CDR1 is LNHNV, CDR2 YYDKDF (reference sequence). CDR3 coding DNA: TGTGCCACCAGCCCGACAGGGGATTCCTCTGGGGCCAACGTCCTGACTTTC. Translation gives CATSPTGDSSGANVLTF. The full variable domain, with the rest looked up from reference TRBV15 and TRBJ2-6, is DAMVIQNPRYQVTQFGKPVTLSCSQTLNHNVMYWYQQKSSQAPKLLFHYYDKDFNNEADTPDNFQSRRPNTSFCFLDIRSPGLGDTAMYLCATSPTGDSSGANVLTFGAGSRLTVL.

The CDR3 is CASSQDSGRVYGYTF. As DNA, the CDR3 is TGCGCCAGCAGCCAAGATTCTGGGAGGGTCTATGGCTACACCTTC. V and J are TRBV4-3 and TRBJ1-2; D remains unclear. Germline V gene data show CDR1 as LGHNA and CDR2 as YSLEER. This CDR3 contains 15 residues. Trimming left V 0 bases short and J 4 bases short, with 12 bases between.

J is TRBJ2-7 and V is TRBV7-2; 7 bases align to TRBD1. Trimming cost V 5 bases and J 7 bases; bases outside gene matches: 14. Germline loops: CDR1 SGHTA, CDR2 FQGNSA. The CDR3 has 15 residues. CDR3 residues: CASSTDRFMGREQYF. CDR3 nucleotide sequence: TGTGCCAGCAGCACGGACAGGTTCATGGGTAGAGAGCAGTACTTC.

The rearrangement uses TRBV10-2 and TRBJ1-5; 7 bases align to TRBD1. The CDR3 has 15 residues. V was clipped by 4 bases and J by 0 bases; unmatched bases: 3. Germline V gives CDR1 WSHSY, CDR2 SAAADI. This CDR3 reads CASSGGTDSNQPQHF. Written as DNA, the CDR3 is TGCGCCAGCAGTGGCGGGACAGATAGCAATCAGCCCCAGCATTTT.

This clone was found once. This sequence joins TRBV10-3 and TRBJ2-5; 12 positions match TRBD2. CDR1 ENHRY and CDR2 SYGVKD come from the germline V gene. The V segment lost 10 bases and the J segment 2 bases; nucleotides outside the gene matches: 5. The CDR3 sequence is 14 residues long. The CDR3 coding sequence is TGTGCCAGCCGACTAGCGGGGGCGCAAGAGACCCAGTACTTC. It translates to CASRLAGAQETQYF.

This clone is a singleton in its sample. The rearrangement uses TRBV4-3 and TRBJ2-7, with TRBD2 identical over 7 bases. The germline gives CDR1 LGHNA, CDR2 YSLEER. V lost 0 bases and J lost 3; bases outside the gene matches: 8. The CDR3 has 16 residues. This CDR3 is CASSQEGWGGDYEQYF. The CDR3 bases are TGCGCCAGCAGCCAAGAGGGTTGGGGGGGGGACTACGAGCAGTACTTC.

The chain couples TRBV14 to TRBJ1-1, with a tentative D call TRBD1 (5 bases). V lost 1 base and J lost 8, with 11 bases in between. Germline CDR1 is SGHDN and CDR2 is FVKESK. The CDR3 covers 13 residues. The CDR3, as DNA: TGTGCCAGCAGCCAAGTGGGGCCCGGCGAAGCTTTCTTT. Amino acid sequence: CASSQVGPGEAFF.